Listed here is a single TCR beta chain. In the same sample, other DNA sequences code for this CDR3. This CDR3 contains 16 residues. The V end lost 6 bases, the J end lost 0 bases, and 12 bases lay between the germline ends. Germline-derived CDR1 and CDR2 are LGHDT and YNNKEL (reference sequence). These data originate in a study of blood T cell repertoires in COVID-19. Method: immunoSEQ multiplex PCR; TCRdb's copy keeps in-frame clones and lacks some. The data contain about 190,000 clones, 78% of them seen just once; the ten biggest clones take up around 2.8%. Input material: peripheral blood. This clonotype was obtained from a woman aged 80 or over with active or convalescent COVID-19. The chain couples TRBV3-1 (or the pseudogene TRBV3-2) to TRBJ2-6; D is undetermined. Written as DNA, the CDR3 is TGTGCCAGCAGTCGCCAACCTACCTCTGGGGCCAACGTCCTGACTTTC. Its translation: CASSRQPTSGANVLTF.